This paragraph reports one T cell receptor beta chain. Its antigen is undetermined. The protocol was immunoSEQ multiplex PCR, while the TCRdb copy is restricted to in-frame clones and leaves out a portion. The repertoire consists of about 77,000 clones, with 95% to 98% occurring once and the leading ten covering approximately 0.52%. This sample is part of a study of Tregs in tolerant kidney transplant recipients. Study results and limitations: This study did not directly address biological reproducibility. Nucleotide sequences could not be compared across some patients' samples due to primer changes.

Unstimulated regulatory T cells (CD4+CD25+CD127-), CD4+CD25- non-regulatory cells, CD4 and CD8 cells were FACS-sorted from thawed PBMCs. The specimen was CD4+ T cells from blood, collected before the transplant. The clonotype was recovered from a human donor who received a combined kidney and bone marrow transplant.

The CDR3, as DNA: TGTGCCTGGAGTCGGGACTACCTATACAATGAGCAGTTCTTC. Translating it yields CAWSRDYLYNEQFF. V and J are TRBV30 and TRBJ2-1, with 7 nucleotides matching TRBD2. The CDR3 length is 14 residues. Germline-derived CDR1 and CDR2 are GTSNPN and SVGIG (reference sequence). Trimming at V came to 2 bases and at J to 4 bases, leaving 5 bases not matched to a gene.